The 20 T cell receptor beta chains listed next were all sequenced from one sample in a study of T cell responses to AZD1222 COVID-19 vaccine. Some clones are missing from TCRdb's copy, which holds only in-frame ones; the method was immunoSEQ multiplex PCR. The repertoire holds about 120,000 clones, with 70% to 90% as singletons. The sample was peripheral blood, taken on day 0 of MenACWY control vaccination. The receptors derive from an adult in good health.

The gene calls are TRBV29-1 and TRBJ2-7; 7 bases are shared with TRBD1. The CDR3 sequence is 12 residues long. Unmatched junction bases numbered 9, after V lost 7 bases and J lost 6 bases. Germline V gene sequence: CDR1 SQVTM, CDR2 ANQGSEA. The CDR3 is CSASGRQGEQYF. Written as DNA, the CDR3 is TGCAGCGCTTCGGGCCGACAGGGCGAGCAGTACTTC.

The rearrangement links TRBV28 to TRBJ2-1; maybe TRBD1 (5 bases). The CDR3 spans 14 residues. The V end was cut by 4 bases, the J end by 3 bases, with 10 bases between. Germline-derived CDR1 and CDR2 are MDHEN and SYDVKM. The CDR3 DNA reads as TGTGCCAGCAGTTCAGACAGCCTCTACAATGAGCAGTTCTTC. The encoded protein is CASSSDSLYNEQFF.

The chain has TRBV27 and TRBJ1-6, with 9 nucleotides matching TRBD1. Germline V CDR1 and CDR2: MNHEY, SMNVEV (reference sequence). This CDR3 spans 17 amino acids. Trimming cost V 6 bases and J 9 bases; bases outside gene matches: 15. The CDR3 DNA is TGTGCCAGCAGAATAATCCAGGGACAGGGAAGGAGTTCACCCCTCCACTTT. It yields the protein CASRIIQGQGRSSPLHF.

The genes are TRBV15 and TRBJ1-6; D unclear. The ends were cut back, 0 bases at V and 15 bases at J, with 18 bases in the middle. The CDR3 covers 15 residues. Germline assignment: CDR1 LNHNV and CDR2 YYDKDF (reference sequence). The chain's CDR3 is CATSRDDFILSVLHF. The CDR3 nucleotides are TGTGCCACCAGCAGAGATGATTTTATCCTATCAGTCCTCCACTTT.

J is TRBJ1-2 and V is TRBV18, with D unclear. V lost 0 bases and J lost 7, with 18 bases in between. There are 16 residues in the CDR3. Germline-derived CDR1 and CDR2 are KGHSH and LQKENI. The DNA for the CDR3 is TGTGCCAGCTCACCACCGGACCTTTCAGGCGGCTTTGGCTACACCTTC. Its protein product is CASSPPDLSGGFGYTF.

CDR3 amino acids: CASSEGAMENTIYF. The CDR3 DNA is TGTGCCAGCTCAGAGGGGGCCATGGAAAACACCATATATTTT. The chain links TRBV18 to TRBJ1-3, with 7 bases matching TRBD1. Germline V gene lookup returns CDR1 KGHSH and CDR2 LQKENI. The ends lost 5 bases at V and 6 bases at J; junction bases unmatched: 7. The CDR3 extends over 14 amino acids.

V is TRBV18 and J is TRBJ2-6; D unresolved. CDR1 and CDR2 from the germline V gene are KGHSH and LQKENI. The length of the CDR3 is 15 residues. Deletions cut 2 bases from V and 2 bases from J, with 7 bases between. The CDR3 protein is CASSPTKAGANVLTF. The CDR3 nucleotides are TGTGCCAGCTCACCAACCAAGGCTGGGGCCAACGTCCTGACTTTC.

The chain links TRBV7-9 to TRBJ2-1, with D possibly being TRBD1 (5 bases). The germline V gene has CDR1 SEHNR and CDR2 FQNEAQ (reference sequence). The V end was cut by 4 bases, the J end by 9 bases, with 13 bases between. CDR3 length: 13 amino acids. Written as DNA, the CDR3 is TGTGCCAGCAGCTGGAGCAGAAGGGGTGAGCAGTTCTTC. Residues: CASSWSRRGEQFF.

The chain uses TRBV7-8 and TRBJ2-7, with 9 bases matching TRBD1. The V and J ends lost 1 base and 4 bases, in that order; junction bases with no gene match: 2. CDR3 size: 14 residues. Germline V gene lookup returns CDR1 SGHVS and CDR2 FQNEAQ. DNA for the CDR3: TGTGCCAGCAGCTTAGAGGGACAGGGTTACGAGCAGTACTTC. Translating gives CASSLEGQGYEQYF.

This chain links TRBV27 with TRBJ1-1, with D unclear. Germline V gene lookup returns CDR1 MNHEY and CDR2 SMNVEV (reference sequence). V was pared by 4 bases and J by 1 base, with 7 bases between. The CDR3 consists of 13 residues. CDR3 DNA: TGTGCCAGCAGTTCCCTTGCGAACACTGAAGCTTTCTTT. Translation: CASSSLANTEAFF.

This clone has just a few counts. Here the CDR3 DNA reads TGTGCCAGCAGCCATAGGGACAGGGGTCGGGACGGCTACACCTTC. It translates to CASSHRDRGRDGYTF. The chain joins TRBV3-1 (or the pseudogene TRBV3-2) to TRBJ1-2; 10 nucleotides line up with TRBD1. The germline CDR1 and CDR2 sequences are LGHDT and YNNKEL (reference sequence). The CDR3 loop spans 15 amino acids. The V gene end was trimmed by 3 bases and the J gene end by 8 bases; junction bases not matched to a gene: 9.

This rearrangement joins TRBV9 to TRBJ2-3, with D perhaps assigned TRBD1 or TRBD2 (5 bases each). This CDR3 spans 15 amino acids. Germline V gene sequence: CDR1 SGDLS, CDR2 YYNGEE. V lost 4 bases, J lost 4 bases, and 16 bases lay in between. The CDR3 region is CASSKGYGTADTQYF. CDR3 coding DNA: TGTGCCAGCAGCAAAGGGTACGGGACGGCAGATACGCAGTATTTT.

The J gene is TRBJ1-1, the V gene TRBV7-2, with 11 bases identical to TRBD1. V trimming: 5 bases; J trimming: 4 bases; junction bases outside the gene matches: 3. This CDR3 has 14 residues. Germline loops: CDR1 SGHTA, CDR2 FQGNSA. CDR3 protein: CASSIGTGGTEAFF. DNA of the CDR3: TGTGCCAGCAGCATAGGGACAGGGGGCACTGAAGCTTTCTTT.

The V call is TRBV7-9, the J call TRBJ1-1; D uncertain. Trimming pared 5 bases from V and 1 base from J, leaving 8 bases between. Germline V gene data show CDR1 as SEHNR and CDR2 as FQNEAQ (reference sequence). The CDR3 consists of 13 residues. CDR3: CASSLTWNTEAFF. The CDR3 bases are TGTGCCAGCAGCCTCACATGGAACACTGAAGCTTTCTTT.

The J gene is TRBJ1-6, the V gene TRBV28; 7 bases align to TRBD1. The V and J ends lost 6 bases and 7 bases, in that order; junction bases with no gene match: 6. Germline V gene data show CDR1 as MDHEN and CDR2 as SYDVKM. The CDR3 consists of 14 residues. The CDR3 loop is CASRRQGENSPLHF. In DNA, the CDR3 is TGTGCCAGCAGACGACAGGGAGAAAATTCACCCCTCCACTTT.

This clone has a single count. The chain has TRBV29-1 and TRBJ2-3; unclear D gene. V dropped 4 bases and J dropped 6 bases, with 17 bases sitting between them. The V gene's germline CDR1 is SQVTM and CDR2 ANQGSEA. The CDR3 totals 14 residues. The CDR3 sequence is CSVASQTKADTQYF. The CDR3 region has the DNA TGCAGCGTTGCAAGCCAGACGAAAGCCGATACGCAGTATTTT.

The chain recombines TRBV27 with TRBJ1-5; D perhaps matches TRBD1 (5 bases). This CDR3 is 12 amino acids long. Trimming took 6 bases from V and 9 from J, leaving 12 bases between them. The germline V gene has CDR1 MNHEY and CDR2 SMNVEV (reference sequence). The CDR3, as DNA: TGTGCCAGCAGCAAAAGTCAGGGGCCCCAGCATTTT. Translation: CASSKSQGPQHF.

This clone was counted a single time. The chain couples TRBV19 to TRBJ1-2, with D possibly being TRBD1 (5 bases). Germline V gene lookup returns CDR1 LNHDA and CDR2 SQIVND (reference sequence). CDR3 length: 16 residues. Deletions cut 2 bases from V and 4 bases from J, with 17 bases between. This CDR3 reads CASSISLRRGGYGYTF. The CDR3 region has the DNA TGTGCCAGTAGTATATCACTTCGGAGGGGCGGCTATGGCTACACCTTC. The full variable domain, its missing parts supplied by reference TRBV19 and TRBJ1-2, is DGGITQSPKYLFRKEGQNVTLSCEQNLNHDAMYWYRQDPGQGLRLIYYSQIVNDFQKGDIAEGYSVSREKKESFPLTVTSAQKNPTAFYLCASSISLRRGGYGYTFGSGTRLTVV.

V usage is TRBV2 and J usage is TRBJ2-1; 7 bases agree with TRBD2. Germline V CDR1 and CDR2: SNHLY, FYNNEI. The CDR3 is 16 residues long. V lost 6 bases and J lost 0; bases outside the gene matches: 8. The CDR3 loop is CASSGTAGISYNEQFF. CDR3 nucleotides: TGTGCCAGCAGCGGTACAGCGGGAATCTCCTACAATGAGCAGTTCTTC.

This clone was seen more than once but under ten times. The gene calls are TRBV29-1 and TRBJ2-1; D is perhaps TRBD2 (5 bases). Germline V CDR1 and CDR2: SQVTM, ANQGSEA. V was pared by 5 bases and J by 5 bases, with 10 bases between. The CDR3 is 12 amino acids. The CDR3 region has the DNA TGCAGCGTTACCCGGGGAGACAATGAGCAGTTCTTC. Translated, it gives CSVTRGDNEQFF.